These 12 T cell receptor beta chains originate from one sample sequenced in a study of T-cell reconstitution after alpha-beta-depleted transplantation in children. TCRbeta library construction was performed incorporating unique molecular identifiers. TCRdb itself ran the PCR reads through MiXCR, one entry per CDR3 protein. The table shows about 170,000 distinct CDR3 sequences, with 11% occurring only once. Specimen: PBMCs, collected before TCRalphabeta/CD19-depleted stem cell transplant. Receptors were obtained from a boy between 2 and 10 years old with acute myeloid leukemia, due to receive a stem cell transplant.

In its sample, this clonotype was seen many times. J is TRBJ2-1 and V is TRBV21-1; TRBD2, as called in the table, went unchecked against the DNA. TRBV21-1 is shown as a pseudogene. The CDR3 spans 17 residues. This CDR3 reads CASSTRVAGVMLNEQFF. For the CDR3, the DNA is TGTGCCAGCAGCACCCGCGTAGCGGGGGTTATGTTGAATGAGCAGTTCTTC.

This clonotype was recorded many times. This chain joins TRBV5-1 and TRBJ1-4; no reliable D call. V lost 0 bases to trimming and J lost 1 base, with 7 bases between them. Germline lookup yields CDR1 SGHRS and CDR2 YFSETQ. This CDR3 contains 15 residues. The CDR3 sequence: CASSLDGGTNEKLFF. CDR3 sequence (DNA): TGCGCCAGCAGCTTGGACGGAGGAACTAATGAAAAACTGTTTTTT.

This clonotype was counted many times. The rearrangement joins TRBV20-1 to TRBJ1-5, with 8 nucleotides matching TRBD1. This CDR3 is 14 amino acids long. From germline, CDR1 is DFQATT and CDR2 SNEGSKA (reference sequence). V was pared by 1 base and J by 4 bases, with 3 bases of the junction left unmatched. The CDR3 is CSARAGGRNQPQHF. CDR3 sequence (DNA): TGCAGTGCTAGAGCAGGGGGCAGGAATCAGCCCCAGCATTTT.

This clonotype was counted ten times or more. V usage is TRBV5-5 and J usage is TRBJ1-1; a possible D gene is TRBD1 (5 bases). The length of the CDR3 is 13 residues. Trimming pared 3 bases from V and 4 bases from J, leaving 10 bases between. Per the germline V gene, CDR1 is SGHKS and CDR2 is YYEKEE (reference sequence). CDR3 sequence (DNA): TGTGCCAGCAGCTCCCTAAGGGGCACTGAAGCTTTCTTT. It yields the protein CASSSLRGTEAFF.

This clonotype was seen repeatedly, ten times or more. V and J are TRBV20-1 and TRBJ2-2; D gene ambiguous. Germline assignment: CDR1 DFQATT and CDR2 SNEGSKA (reference sequence). V lost 3 bases, J lost 6 bases, and 17 bases lay in between. This CDR3 spans 15 amino acids. The CDR3 region has the DNA TGCAGTGCTAGCGAGAGCCCGAGATGGGCCGGGGAGCTGTTTTTT. Translated, it gives CSASESPRWAGELFF.

This clonotype has a handful of counts. V usage is TRBV7-6 and J usage is TRBJ2-6; perhaps TRBD2 as D (6 bases). This CDR3 has 22 amino acids. CDR1 is SGHVS, CDR2 FNYEAQ, per germline. V shed 0 bases and J shed 0 bases, with 24 bases lying between them. In nucleotides, the CDR3 is TGTGCCAGCAGCTTAGCCCGGGATCTGGTCGGGACGGGGGACTCTGGGGCCAACGTCCTGACTTTC. Protein product: CASSLARDLVGTGDSGANVLTF.

The sample holds many counts of this clonotype. V gene TRBV12-3 or TRBV12-4 combines with J gene TRBJ1-2; 7 positions agree with TRBD1. The CDR3 has 13 residues. The junction had 7 bases not matched to a gene; V was cut back by 5 bases and J by 7 bases. This CDR3 reads CASSREGGRGYTF. The DNA of the CDR3 is TGTGCCAGCAGTCGCGAAGGGGGCCGTGGCTACACCTTC.

This clonotype was detected many times. The rearrangement joins TRBV20-1 to TRBJ1-5; 10 positions agree with TRBD1. With 3 bases clipped from V and 4 bases from J, the junction kept 3 bases outside the gene matches. Germline loops: CDR1 DFQATT, CDR2 SNEGSKA (reference sequence). CDR3 length: 14 amino acids. CDR3 region: CSARDRGANQPQHF. In nucleotides, the CDR3 is TGCAGTGCTAGGGACAGGGGGGCGAATCAGCCCCAGCATTTT.

The rearrangement joins TRBV7-9 to TRBJ2-1, with D possibly matching TRBD2 (5 bases). V gave up 2 bases and J gave up 6 bases, with 11 bases separating them. Germline V lookup: CDR1 SEHNR, CDR2 FQNEAQ (reference sequence). This CDR3 contains 14 residues. The DNA for the CDR3 is TGTGCCAGCAGCTTACTGCCTGAGGGCAATGAGCAGTTCTTC. Translation gives CASSLLPEGNEQFF.

This clonotype was detected a few times. This clone may be a read error of a much larger clone one base away. The V call is TRBV6-1, the J call TRBJ1-2; 8 bases are a match to TRBD1. The CDR3 length is 13 residues. Looked up from germline, CDR1 is MNHNS and CDR2 is SASEGT. Unmatched junction bases numbered 8, after V lost 2 bases and J lost 12 bases. The DNA for the CDR3 is TGTGCCAGCAGTGAACAGGGGGCGGGCGGCGACACCTTC. Protein product: CASSEQGAGGDTF.

This clonotype was counted many times. This chain links TRBV10-3 with TRBJ2-2; 7 bases align to TRBD1. V shed 3 bases and J 0 bases; nucleotides not matched to a gene: 7. CDR1 is ENHRY, CDR2 SYGVKD, per germline. The CDR3 runs to 17 residues. The CDR3 nucleotides read TGTGCCATCAGTGACCCTGACAGGGTATCGAACACCGGGGAGCTGTTTTTT. It yields the protein CAISDPDRVSNTGELFF.

This clonotype showed up many times. CDR3 coding DNA: TGTGCCAGCAGCCAAGTGGCTCAAGAGACCCAGTACTTC. Amino acids: CASSQVAQETQYF. V gene TRBV3-1 combines with J gene TRBJ2-5; D not resolved. CDR3 length equals 13 residues. Germline loops: CDR1 LGHDT, CDR2 YNNKEL (reference sequence). Trimming removed 1 base at V and 2 bases at J, with 5 bases between.